The sequence of this T cell receptor (beta chain) was determined in a study of CD8 T cells in ankylosing spondylitis. Study results and caveats: Past research had described some motif variants in reactive arthritis synovial fluid and blood. A motif in TCR beta, a set of fewer than ten highly homologous variants, appeared characteristic of ankylosing spondylitis blood.

Comment on this clonotype: The target antigen is unknown. The junction differs from germline at one of its ends, possibly a read error.

Making the TCR beta libraries involved quantitative 5'-RACE with molecular barcodes. TCRdb called the 5' RACE reads again in MiXCR, with one record for every CDR3 protein. The sample contains about 250,000 distinct CDR3 sequences, 7.5% to 9.5% of which appear only once. The CDR3 is made up of 13 amino acids. The V gene's germline CDR1 is DFQATT and CDR2 SNEGSKA (reference sequence). The TCR sequence derives from a female donor with ankylosing spondylitis or in good health (not recorded which). The chain joins TRBV20-1 to TRBJ1-1, with 7 bases matching TRBD1. The source material was blood, either unsorted or a sorted T cell fraction (not recorded which). The CDR3, as DNA: TGCGGTGCCCCAAGGACAGGCAACACTGAAGCTTTCTTT. Translating gives CGAPRTGNTEAFF.